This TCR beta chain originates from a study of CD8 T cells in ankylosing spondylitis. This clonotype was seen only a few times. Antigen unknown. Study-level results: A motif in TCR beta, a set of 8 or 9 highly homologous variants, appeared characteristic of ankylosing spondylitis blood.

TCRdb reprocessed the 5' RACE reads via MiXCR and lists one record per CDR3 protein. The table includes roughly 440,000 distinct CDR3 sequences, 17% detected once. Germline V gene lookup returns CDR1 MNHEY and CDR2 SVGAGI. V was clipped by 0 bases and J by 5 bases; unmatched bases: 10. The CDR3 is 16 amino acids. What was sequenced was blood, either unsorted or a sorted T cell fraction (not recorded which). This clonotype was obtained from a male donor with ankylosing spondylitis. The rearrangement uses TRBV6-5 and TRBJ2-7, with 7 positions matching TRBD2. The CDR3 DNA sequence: TGTGCCAGCAGTTACTCGGGGGGGAGGGCCGAGGACGAGCAGTACTTC. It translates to CASSYSGGRAEDEQYF.